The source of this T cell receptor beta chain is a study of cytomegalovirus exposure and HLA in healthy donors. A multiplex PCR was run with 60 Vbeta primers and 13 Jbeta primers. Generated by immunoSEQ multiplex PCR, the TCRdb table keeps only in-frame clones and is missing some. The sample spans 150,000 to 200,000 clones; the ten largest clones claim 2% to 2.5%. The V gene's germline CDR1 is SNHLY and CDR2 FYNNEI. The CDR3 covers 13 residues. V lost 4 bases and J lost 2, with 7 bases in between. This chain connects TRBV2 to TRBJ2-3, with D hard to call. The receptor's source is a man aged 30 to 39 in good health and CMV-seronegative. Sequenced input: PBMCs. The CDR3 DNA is TGTGCCAGCAGTGTTGAGAACACAGATACGCAGTATTTT. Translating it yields CASSVENTDTQYF.